These 26 T cell receptor beta chains share one sample of origin, sequenced in a study of CD4+ T cells in melanoma. Clones were sequenced by immunoSEQ multiplex PCR, and TCRdb holds only the in-frame ones, with some missing. Of 18,000 or so clones in the sample, roughly 80% were seen once. The specimen was cells from a culture (not recorded whether cultured in vitro). Receptors were obtained from a human donor with melanoma.

The sample holds one count of this clone. V usage is TRBV19 and J usage is TRBJ2-5, with D possibly TRBD1 on 5 matching bases. This CDR3 comprises 13 residues. Germline V CDR1 and CDR2: LNHDA, SQIVND (reference sequence). Trimming stripped 5 bases from V and 3 bases from J, with 10 bases between. CDR3 coding DNA: TGTGCCAGTAGTCAGGGCTCGAAAGAGACCCAGTACTTC. This translates into CASSQGSKETQYF.

The chain joins TRBV10-3 to TRBJ2-1; D call uncertain. This CDR3 comprises 11 residues. V gave up 0 bases and J gave up 8 bases, with 2 bases separating them. Germline assignment: CDR1 ENHRY and CDR2 SYGVKD. This chain's CDR3 is CAISESYEQFF. The CDR3 nucleotides read TGTGCCATCAGTGAGTCGTATGAGCAGTTCTTC.

The chain recombines TRBV6-1 with TRBJ2-1, with D perhaps matching TRBD2 (6 bases). The length of the CDR3 is 12 residues. Trimming took off 3 bases at V and 12 bases at J, with 12 bases between the two ends. Germline CDR1 reads MNHNS; CDR2 reads SASEGT. The CDR3 sequence is CASSERGSRQFF. The DNA of the CDR3 is TGTGCCAGCAGTGAGCGGGGTAGTCGGCAGTTCTTC.

This chain joins TRBV4-2 and TRBJ2-1, with D maybe TRBD1 (5 bases). V was cut by 7 bases and J by 6 bases, with 28 bases left in between. The V gene's germline CDR1 is LGHNA and CDR2 YNFKEQ. The CDR3 loop spans 18 amino acids. The CDR3 DNA is TGTGCCAGCATCTGGGGTGGCAGGGCCTTCGTTTTGGGCAATGAGCAGTTCTTC. It translates to CASIWGGRAFVLGNEQFF.

J is TRBJ1-1 and V is TRBV2; D is ambiguous. V lost 7 bases and J lost 1, with 4 bases in between. This CDR3 comprises 11 residues. Germline V CDR1 and CDR2: SNHLY, FYNNEI. Here the CDR3 DNA reads TGTGCCAGCATGCAGAACACTGAAGCTTTCTTT. This sequence encodes CASMQNTEAFF. Complete variable domain (other parts from reference TRBV2 and TRBJ1-1): EPEVTQTPSHQVTQMGQEVILRCVPISNHLYFYWYRQILGQKVEFLVSFYNNEISEKSEIFDDQFSVERPDGSNFTLKIRSTKLEDSAMYFCASMQNTEAFFGQGTRLTVV.

This clone has a handful of counts. V and J are TRBV6-1 and TRBJ2-7; tentative D call: TRBD2 (7 bases). Trimming removed 4 bases from V and 2 bases from J, with 15 bases in between. The CDR3 is made up of 15 amino acids. Germline loops: CDR1 MNHNS, CDR2 SASEGT. CDR3 protein: CASSGGGTMAYEQYF. The CDR3 DNA sequence: TGTGCCAGCAGTGGGGGGGGGACAATGGCCTACGAGCAGTACTTC.

V gene TRBV29-1 combines with J gene TRBJ2-6; D not certain. This CDR3 has 14 residues. Looked up from germline, CDR1 is SQVTM and CDR2 is ANQGSEA. Trimming shortened V by 4 bases and J by 0 bases, and 7 bases separated the two germline ends. CDR3 protein: CSVVQNSGANVLTF. The CDR3 DNA sequence: TGCAGCGTTGTTCAGAACTCTGGGGCCAACGTCCTGACTTTC.

The chain recombines TRBV29-1 with TRBJ1-5; perhaps TRBD1 as D (6 bases). Between the trimmed V and J ends, which lost 7 bases and 4 bases, there was a span of 23 bases. Germline V gene sequence: CDR1 SQVTM, CDR2 ANQGSEA. The CDR3 contains 16 residues. The CDR3 coding sequence is TGCAGCGCCCCTCGGCAGCCAGGGGAACTAAATCAGCCCCAGCATTTT. Its translation is CSAPRQPGELNQPQHF.

This clone was counted a single time. V and J are TRBV19 and TRBJ1-4, with 9 bases identical to TRBD1. CDR1 and CDR2 (germline): LNHDA, SQIVND (reference sequence). Germline trimming cut 4 bases from V and 6 bases from J; bases unmatched to any gene: 6. This CDR3 is 15 amino acids long. CDR3 nucleotide sequence: TGTGCCAGTAGTAAGACAGGGGGGGCATATGAAAAACTGTTTTTT. Protein sequence: CASSKTGGAYEKLFF.

The chain links TRBV11-2 to TRBJ2-7; 7 positions match TRBD1. Germline V gene sequence: CDR1 SGHAT, CDR2 FQNNGV. This CDR3 contains 13 residues. Unmatched junction bases numbered 6, after V lost 5 bases and J lost 5 bases. In DNA, the CDR3 is TGTGCCAGCAGCCACGGGACAGTCCACGAGCAGTACTTC. This sequence encodes CASSHGTVHEQYF.

This clone was picked up a small number of times. This chain joins TRBV6-6 and TRBJ1-2; D possibly corresponds to TRBD1 (5 bases). V lost 2 bases and J 2 bases, leaving 12 bases between the germline ends. The CDR3 runs to 15 residues. Looked up from germline, CDR1 is MNHNY and CDR2 is SVGAGI (reference sequence). CDR3 residues: CASSYVSNRNYGYTF. CDR3 sequence (DNA): TGTGCCAGCAGTTACGTCAGCAACAGGAACTATGGCTACACCTTC.

The rearrangement links TRBV5-5 to TRBJ2-1, with D unresolved. This CDR3 region has 16 residues. Germline values: CDR1 SGHKS, CDR2 YYEKEE (reference sequence). The V end was cut by 0 bases, the J end by 9 bases, with 19 bases between. DNA of the CDR3: TGTGCCAGCAGCTTGGCCATCGCAGGTCCCCGGTCTGAGCAGTTCTTC. This translates into CASSLAIAGPRSEQFF.

This sequence joins TRBV4-2 and TRBJ2-3, with D unclear. The CDR3 has 13 amino acids. Per germline, CDR1 LGHNA and CDR2 YNFKEQ. The V gene lost 4 bases and the J gene lost 4 bases, with 9 bases spanning the gap. The CDR3 protein is CASSRTSPDTQYF. The CDR3 nucleotides are TGTGCCAGCAGCCGCACTTCACCAGATACGCAGTATTTT.

The chain uses TRBV9 and TRBJ2-7; the match to TRBD1 covers 10 bases. V shed 4 bases and J 6 bases; nucleotides not matched to a gene: 13. The germline V gene has CDR1 SGDLS and CDR2 YYNGEE. The CDR3 contains 16 residues. The CDR3 reads CASSPGLGQGLREQYF. For the CDR3, the DNA is TGTGCCAGCAGCCCTGGCTTGGGACAGGGGTTGCGCGAGCAGTACTTC.

As regards this clone: In the same sample, other DNA sequences code for this CDR3. This sequence joins TRBV30 and TRBJ1-5, with 8 positions matching TRBD1. Germline loops: CDR1 GTSNPN, CDR2 SVGIG (reference sequence). With 3 bases clipped from V and 2 bases from J, the junction kept 0 bases outside the gene matches. This CDR3 has 13 amino acids. CDR3 in amino acids: CAWRGQGNQPQHF. The CDR3 DNA follows: TGTGCCTGGAGGGGACAGGGCAATCAGCCCCAGCATTTT.

The CDR3 loop reads CASSYFSGVADTQYF. The CDR3 bases are TGTGCCAGCAGTTACTTTAGCGGGGTCGCAGATACGCAGTATTTT. J is TRBJ2-3 and V is TRBV6-6, with TRBD2 matching over 8 bases. Germline CDR1 reads MNHNY; CDR2 reads SVGAGI (reference sequence). The CDR3 covers 15 residues. The V gene end was trimmed by 1 base and the J gene end by 4 bases; junction bases not matched to a gene: 4.

V gene TRBV29-1 combines with J gene TRBJ1-1; 11 bases are shared with TRBD1. The V gene's germline CDR1 is SQVTM and CDR2 ANQGSEA. J gave up 5 bases and V 2 bases, and 4 bases lay outside the gene matches. This CDR3 has 14 amino acids. CDR3 nucleotide sequence: TGCAGCGTTGAATGGGACAGGGGGGAGACTGAAGCTTTCTTT. It specifies CSVEWDRGETEAFF.

The rearrangement links TRBV15 to TRBJ1-1, with D possibly being TRBD1 (5 bases). This CDR3 comprises 14 residues. CDR1 and CDR2 from the germline V gene are LNHNV and YYDKDF (reference sequence). V was pared by 3 bases and J by 1 base, with 9 bases between. CDR3 sequence reads: CATSRGGRNTEAFF. CDR3 DNA sequence: TGTGCCACCAGCAGGGGGGGAAGGAACACTGAAGCTTTCTTT.

The gene calls are TRBV11-2 and TRBJ2-3; either TRBD1 or TRBD2 may supply D (6 bases each). Germline CDR1 is SGHAT and CDR2 is FQNNGV. This CDR3 contains 17 residues. Trimming took 5 bases from V and 10 from J, leaving 28 bases between them. The CDR3 bases are TGTGCCAGCAGCGCACGGGCGATGGGGGGCGCCCTTAATTCGCAGTATTTT. It encodes CASSARAMGGALNSQYF.

The rearrangement joins TRBV5-1 to TRBJ1-4, with unresolved D. Trimming removed 7 bases at V and 4 bases at J, with 11 bases between. The germline CDR1 and CDR2 sequences are SGHRS and YFSETQ. The CDR3 contains 13 residues. The CDR3 here is CASSRAGNEKLFF. CDR3 nucleotides: TGCGCCAGCTCCCGGGCGGGTAATGAAAAACTGTTTTTT.

By frequency in the sample, this clone is medium-sized (0.01 to 0.1%). Within the sample, other DNA sequences also encode this same CDR3. V gene TRBV9 combines with J gene TRBJ1-1, with unresolved D. Trimming shortened V by 0 bases and J by 1 base, and 7 bases separated the two germline ends. Per germline, CDR1 SGDLS and CDR2 YYNGEE. The CDR3 extends over 14 amino acids. CDR3 region: CASSVDTRNTEAFF. CDR3 DNA sequence: TGTGCCAGCAGCGTAGACACCCGGAACACTGAAGCTTTCTTT. The entire variable domain, with the rest obtained from reference TRBV9 and TRBJ1-1, is as follows: DSGVTQTPKHLITATGQRVTLRCSPRSGDLSVYWYQQSLDQGLQFLIQYYNGEERAKGNILERFSAQQFPDLHSELNLSSLELGDSALYFCASSVDTRNTEAFFGQGTRLTVV.

This clone was seen just once. V and J are TRBV23-1 and TRBJ2-4; D tentatively reads TRBD1 or TRBD2 (5 bases each). TRBV23-1 is treated as an ORF (open reading frame) with a function not yet certain. This CDR3 spans 20 amino acids. Trimming removed 3 bases at V and 0 bases at J, with 24 bases between. The CDR3: CASSHRTGRQVQPAKNIQYF. CDR3 nucleotide sequence: TGCGCCAGCAGTCATCGGACGGGGCGCCAGGTCCAACCAGCCAAAAACATTCAGTACTTC.

This rearrangement joins TRBV15 to TRBJ1-2; D possibly corresponds to TRBD1 (6 bases). The CDR3 runs to 18 residues. Trimming removed 1 base at V and 8 bases at J, with 26 bases between. Germline CDR1 is LNHNV and CDR2 is YYDKDF (reference sequence). In DNA form, the CDR3 reads TGTGCCACCAGCAGAGTTCAACTTTCAGGGGATTGGGTTGGAGGCTACACCTTC. Amino acids: CATSRVQLSGDWVGGYTF.

CDR3 coding DNA: TGCGCCAGCAGCCAACCAGGGACAGGCTACGAGCAGTACTTC. Amino acid sequence: CASSQPGTGYEQYF. The rearrangement uses TRBV4-1 and TRBJ2-7; 8 nucleotides agree with TRBD1. The CDR3 totals 14 residues. Looked up from germline, CDR1 is MGHRA and CDR2 is YSYEKL. With V trimmed by 2 bases and J by 3 bases, 3 bases remained unmatched.

The chain uses TRBV15 and TRBJ2-7; perhaps TRBD2 as D (5 bases). CDR1 and CDR2 from the germline V gene are LNHNV and YYDKDF (reference sequence). Deletions cut 2 bases from V and 2 bases from J, with 7 bases between. The CDR3 contains 13 residues. The CDR3 is CATSRRGAYEQYF. The CDR3 region has the DNA TGTGCCACCAGCAGACGGGGAGCCTACGAGCAGTACTTC. Looking up the rest from reference TRBV15 and TRBJ2-7 gives the full variable domain: DAMVIQNPRYQVTQFGKPVTLSCSQTLNHNVMYWYQQKSSQAPKLLFHYYDKDFNNEADTPDNFQSRRPNTSFCFLDIRSPGLGDTAMYLCATSRRGAYEQYFGPGTRLTVT.

This clone was recorded a few times. V usage is TRBV5-4 and J usage is TRBJ1-2; possible D gene TRBD1, 6 bases. CDR3 length equals 15 residues. Between the trimmed V and J ends, which lost 0 bases and 4 bases, there was a span of 13 bases. CDR1 SGHNT and CDR2 YYREEE come from the germline V gene (reference sequence). The DNA of the CDR3 is TGTGCCAGCAGCTTGGAACAGGGTAGAAGCTATGGCTACACCTTC. Translation gives CASSLEQGRSYGYTF. Based on the CDR3 plus reference TRBV5-4 and TRBJ1-2, the full variable domain is ETGVTQSPTHLIKTRGQQVTLRCSSQSGHNTVSWYQQALGQGPQFIFQYYREEENGRGNFPPRFSGLQFPNYSSELNVNALELDDSALYLCASSLEQGRSYGYTFGSGTRLTVV.